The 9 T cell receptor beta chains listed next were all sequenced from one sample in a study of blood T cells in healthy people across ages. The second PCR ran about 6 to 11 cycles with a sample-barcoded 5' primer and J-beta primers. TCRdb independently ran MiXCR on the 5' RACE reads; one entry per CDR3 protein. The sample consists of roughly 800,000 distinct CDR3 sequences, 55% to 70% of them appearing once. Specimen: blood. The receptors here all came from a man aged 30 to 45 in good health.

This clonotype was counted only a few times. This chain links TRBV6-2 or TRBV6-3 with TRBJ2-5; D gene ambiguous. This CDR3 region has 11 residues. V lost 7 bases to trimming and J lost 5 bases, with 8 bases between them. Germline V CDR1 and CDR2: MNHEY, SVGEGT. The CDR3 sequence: CASTYSETQYF. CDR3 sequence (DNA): TGTGCCAGCACCTACTCGGAGACCCAGTACTTC.

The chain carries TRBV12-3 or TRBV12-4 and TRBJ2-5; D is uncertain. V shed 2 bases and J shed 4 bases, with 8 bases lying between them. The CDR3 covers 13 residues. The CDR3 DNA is TGTGCCAGCAGTTTACGAGAGGCAGAGACCCAGTACTTC. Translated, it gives CASSLREAETQYF.

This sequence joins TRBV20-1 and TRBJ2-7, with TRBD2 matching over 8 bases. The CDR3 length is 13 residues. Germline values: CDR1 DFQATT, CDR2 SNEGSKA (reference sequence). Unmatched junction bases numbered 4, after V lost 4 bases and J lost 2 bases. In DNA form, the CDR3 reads TGCAGTGCTAAGCGGGGGAGCACCTACGAGCAGTACTTC. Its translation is CSAKRGSTYEQYF.

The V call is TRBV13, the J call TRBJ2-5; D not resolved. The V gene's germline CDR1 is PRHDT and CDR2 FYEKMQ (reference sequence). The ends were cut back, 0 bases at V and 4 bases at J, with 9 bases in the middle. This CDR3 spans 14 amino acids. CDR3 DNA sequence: TGTGCCAGCAGCTTAGGGTACGGAAGAGAGACCCAGTACTTC. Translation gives CASSLGYGRETQYF.

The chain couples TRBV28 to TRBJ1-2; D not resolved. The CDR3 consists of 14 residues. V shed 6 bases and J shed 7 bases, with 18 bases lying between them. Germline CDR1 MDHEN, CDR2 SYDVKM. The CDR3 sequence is CASSPSTGLSGYTF. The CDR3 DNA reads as TGTGCCAGCAGCCCCTCGACCGGGTTGAGTGGCTACACCTTC.

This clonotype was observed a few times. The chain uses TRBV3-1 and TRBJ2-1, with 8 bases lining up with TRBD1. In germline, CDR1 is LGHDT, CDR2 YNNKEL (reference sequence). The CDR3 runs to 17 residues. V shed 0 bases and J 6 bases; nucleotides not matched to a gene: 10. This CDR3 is CASSQDLGQGISNEQFF. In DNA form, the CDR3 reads TGTGCCAGCAGCCAAGATCTAGGACAGGGAATTTCCAATGAGCAGTTCTTC.

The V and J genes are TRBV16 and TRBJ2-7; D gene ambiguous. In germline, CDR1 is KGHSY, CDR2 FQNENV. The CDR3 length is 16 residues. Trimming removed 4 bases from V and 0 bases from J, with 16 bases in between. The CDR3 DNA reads TGTGCCAGCAGCCGGATACGGCCCCTTAGCTCCTACGAGCAGTACTTC. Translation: CASSRIRPLSSYEQYF.

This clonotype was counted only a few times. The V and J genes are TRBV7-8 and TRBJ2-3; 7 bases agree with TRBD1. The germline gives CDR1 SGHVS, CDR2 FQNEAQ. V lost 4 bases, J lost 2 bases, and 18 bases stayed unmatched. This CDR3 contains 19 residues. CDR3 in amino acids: CASSSGKGAQRHDTDTQYF. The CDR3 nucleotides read TGTGCCAGCAGCTCGGGGAAGGGGGCCCAACGGCACGACACAGATACGCAGTATTTT.

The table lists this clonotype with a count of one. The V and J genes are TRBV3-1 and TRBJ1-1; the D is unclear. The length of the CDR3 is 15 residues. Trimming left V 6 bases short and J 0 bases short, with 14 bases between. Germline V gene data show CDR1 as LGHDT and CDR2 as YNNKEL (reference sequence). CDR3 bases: TGTGCCAGCAGGCAATCAACAGATATGAACACTGAAGCTTTCTTT. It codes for CASRQSTDMNTEAFF.